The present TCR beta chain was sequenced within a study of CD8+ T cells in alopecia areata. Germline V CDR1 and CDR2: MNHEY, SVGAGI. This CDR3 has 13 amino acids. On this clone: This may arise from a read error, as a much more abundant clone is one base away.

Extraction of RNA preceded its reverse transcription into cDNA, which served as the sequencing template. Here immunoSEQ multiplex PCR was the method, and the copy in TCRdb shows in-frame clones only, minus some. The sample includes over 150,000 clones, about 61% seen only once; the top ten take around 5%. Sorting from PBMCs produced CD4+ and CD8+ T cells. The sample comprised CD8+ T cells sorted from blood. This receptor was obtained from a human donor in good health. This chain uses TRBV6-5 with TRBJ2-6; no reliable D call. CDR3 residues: CASSDSGANVLTF. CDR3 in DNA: TGTGCCAGCAGTGACTCTGGGGCCAACGTCCTGACTTTC.